The T cell receptor (beta chain) described here comes from a study of T cell responses to AZD1222 COVID-19 vaccine. Measured with immunoSEQ multiplex PCR; TCRdb has only the in-frame clones, and not every one. The sample has 100,000 to 130,000 clones, around 90% seen once. Specimen: peripheral blood, collected on day 0 of AZD1222 vaccination. The receptor's source is an adult in good health.

The CDR3 coding sequence is TGCGCCAGCAGCCCTTTCCGGGACGGCTACAATGAGCAGTTCTTC. Encoded protein: CASSPFRDGYNEQFF. The chain uses TRBV4-3 and TRBJ2-1; D possibly uses TRBD1 or TRBD2 (5 bases each). CDR1 is LGHNA and CDR2 is YSLEER in the germline V gene. The ends were cut back, 4 bases at V and 3 bases at J, with 13 bases in the middle. The CDR3 extends over 15 amino acids.